The sequence of this T cell receptor (beta chain) was determined in a study of T cell responses to AZD1222 COVID-19 vaccine. General observations from the study: A mostly white British donor set with more females was recruited, and clonal diversity was possibly underestimated. Rises in breadth and depth of Spike-specific TCRs came after two AZD1222 doses.

Some second doses came at about 4 weeks and others at about 12 weeks; these were pooled. This table comes from immunoSEQ multiplex PCR, and its TCRdb copy is limited to in-frame clones, with some not included. The sample consists of 80,000 to 90,000 clones, about nine tenths of them appearing once. About this clone itself: What it binds is unknown.

The CDR3 consists of 15 residues. V lost 7 bases and J lost 7; bases outside the gene matches: 11. The germline gives CDR1 SGHVS, CDR2 FNYEAQ. The material sequenced was peripheral blood, taken 28 days after the second AZD1222 dose. The origin of this receptor is an adult who received the AZD1222 COVID-19 vaccine. This sequence joins TRBV7-6 and TRBJ1-4, with 8 bases aligning to TRBD1. CDR3 bases: TGTGCCAGCATCCAGGGGGCAGGGCGGGGTGAAAAACTGTTTTTT. Its translation is CASIQGAGRGEKLFF.